The sequence of this T cell receptor (beta chain) was determined in a study of T cells in Graves' hyperthyroidism and ophthalmopathy. RNA transcripts served as the template for amplifying TCR beta CDR3 regions. First-round RT-PCR of the TCR CDR3 relied on the HTBI primer set. TCRdb independently ran MiXCR on the multiplex PCR reads; one entry per CDR3 protein. Of hundreds of thousands of distinct CDR3 sequences listed, more than 30% are singletons. This clonotype has ten or more counts. This CDR3 has 12 residues. Trimming took 3 bases from V and 6 from J, leaving 9 bases between them. Germline V lookup: CDR1 LNHDA, CDR2 SQIVND (reference sequence).

The rearrangement uses TRBV19 and TRBJ2-7, with D perhaps TRBD1 or TRBD2 (5 bases each). The origin of this receptor is a man between 18 and 35 years old with Graves' hyperthyroidism. The specimen sequenced was blood. This CDR3 is CASSMGTVEQYF. The DNA for the CDR3 is TGTGCCAGTAGTATGGGGACGGTCGAGCAGTACTTC.